Listed here are 32 T cell receptor beta chains from one sample, sequenced in a study of blood T cell repertoires in COVID-19. Produced via immunoSEQ multiplex PCR; TCRdb's table is partial and in-frame only. The table shows 150,000 to 200,000 clones, with around 80% occurring only once. Sequencing was carried out using PBMCs or T cells enriched from blood (not recorded which). These receptors were collected from a man aged 50 to 60 who had recovered from COVID-19.

The chain couples TRBV4-1 to TRBJ1-6; D is ambiguous. The V end was cut by 0 bases, the J end by 1 base, with 7 bases between. From germline, CDR1 is MGHRA and CDR2 YSYEKL. The CDR3 consists of 16 residues. CDR3 amino acids: CASSQEAGSYNSPLHF. In DNA, the CDR3 is TGCGCCAGCAGCCAAGAGGCGGGATCCTATAATTCACCCCTCCACTTT.

V gene TRBV6-6 combines with J gene TRBJ2-3, with a possible D match to TRBD2 (5 bases). Per the germline V gene, CDR1 is MNHNY and CDR2 is SVGAGI (reference sequence). Trimming stripped 6 bases from V and 2 bases from J, with 9 bases between. The CDR3 sequence is 13 residues long. Here the CDR3 reads CASRRADTDTQYF. The DNA of the CDR3 is TGTGCCAGCAGGCGGGCGGACACAGATACGCAGTATTTT.

The rearrangement links TRBV5-6 to TRBJ1-6; weak D call: TRBD1 (5 bases). V lost 2 bases, J lost 12 bases, and 15 bases lay in between. The V gene's germline CDR1 is SGHDT and CDR2 YYEEEE. The CDR3 consists of 14 residues. The CDR3 region has the DNA TGTGCCAGCAGCTTAGGTCGGGGGGATGGACCCCTCCACTTT. Protein: CASSLGRGDGPLHF.

The chain recombines TRBV5-1 with TRBJ1-2; 9 bases fit TRBD1. Germline lookup yields CDR1 SGHRS and CDR2 YFSETQ. The CDR3 is made up of 16 amino acids. Unmatched junction bases numbered 14, after V lost 4 bases and J lost 7 bases. CDR3 sequence reads: CASSPMGTGLLGGYTF. The CDR3 DNA sequence: TGCGCCAGCAGCCCCATGGGGACAGGGCTGCTCGGTGGCTACACCTTC.

Concerning this clone: Different DNA sequences within this sample yield the same CDR3. J is TRBJ1-1 and V is TRBV27; D unclear. Trimming pared 6 bases from V and 1 base from J, leaving 9 bases between. Germline V CDR1 and CDR2: MNHEY, SMNVEV (reference sequence). The CDR3 consists of 13 residues. The CDR3: CASSLAGNTEAFF. In nucleotides, the CDR3 is TGTGCCAGCAGCCTCGCAGGGAACACTGAAGCTTTCTTT.

The DNA of the CDR3 is TGTGCCAGCAGCCGTACAGAATCCTATGGCTACACCTTC. Encoded protein: CASSRTESYGYTF. V is TRBV14 and J is TRBJ1-2, with D uncertain. V lost 4 bases, J lost 4 bases, and 10 bases lay in between. In germline, CDR1 is SGHDN, CDR2 FVKESK. The CDR3 is made up of 13 amino acids.

Here the CDR3 reads CSVGQANYGYTF. CDR3 coding DNA: TGCAGCGTTGGACAGGCTAACTATGGCTACACCTTC. The chain uses TRBV29-1 and TRBJ1-2; the D gene is possibly TRBD1 (6 bases). Germline-derived CDR1 and CDR2 are SQVTM and ANQGSEA. This CDR3 comprises 12 residues. Trimming removed 4 bases at V and 0 bases at J, with 6 bases between.

V usage is TRBV29-1 and J usage is TRBJ1-3, with a tentative D call TRBD1 (6 bases). With 1 base removed from V and 2 bases from J, the gap between germline ends came to 12 bases. The CDR3 extends over 15 amino acids. Per germline, CDR1 SQVTM and CDR2 ANQGSEA. The CDR3 loop reads CSVEARTETGNTIYF. DNA of the CDR3: TGCAGCGTTGAAGCCCGGACAGAAACTGGAAACACCATATATTTT.

The table lists this clone with a count of one. This chain links TRBV11-1 with TRBJ1-1; D unclear. The CDR3 totals 14 residues. Trimming removed 5 bases at V and 2 bases at J, with 12 bases between. Germline CDR1 is SGHAT and CDR2 is FQDESV (reference sequence). The CDR3 region has the DNA TGTGCCAGCAGCGACTGGACGGGAAACACTGAAGCTTTCTTT. Translated, it gives CASSDWTGNTEAFF.

The chain uses TRBV6-5 and TRBJ1-1, with a weak D call TRBD1 (5 bases). V lost 2 bases and J 1 base, leaving 8 bases between the germline ends. Per germline, CDR1 MNHEY and CDR2 SVGAGI. The CDR3 is 14 residues long. The CDR3 DNA reads as TGTGCCAGCAGTTACAACAGGAAGAACACTGAAGCTTTCTTT. Amino acids: CASSYNRKNTEAFF.

The CDR3 sequence is CASSLTHPKTGSNYGYTF. The CDR3 bases are TGTGCCAGCAGCTTAACGCATCCAAAGACAGGGTCCAACTATGGCTACACCTTC. The rearrangement links TRBV7-3 to TRBJ1-2; 7 bases fit TRBD1. CDR1 and CDR2 from the germline V gene are SGHTA and FQGTGA. V shed 0 bases and J 2 bases; nucleotides not matched to a gene: 12. The CDR3 is 18 amino acids.

This clone has a handful of counts. CDR3 amino acids: CASRATGRYEQYF. CDR3 sequence (DNA): TGTGCCAGCAGGGCGACAGGCCGCTACGAGCAGTACTTC. The V call is TRBV12-3 or TRBV12-4, the J call TRBJ2-7; the D gene is possibly TRBD1 (6 bases). The CDR3 loop spans 13 amino acids. Trimming left V 6 bases short and J 3 bases short, with 12 bases between.

The V call is TRBV27, the J call TRBJ1-2; the D gene is possibly TRBD1 (5 bases). From germline, CDR1 is MNHEY and CDR2 SMNVEV (reference sequence). V lost 0 bases, J lost 6 bases, and 11 bases lay in between. The CDR3 is 14 residues long. CDR3 residues: CASSLSGRVDGYTF. The CDR3 region has the DNA TGTGCCAGCAGTTTATCCGGCAGGGTGGATGGCTACACCTTC.

The V and J genes are TRBV10-1 and TRBJ1-1; D is unresolved. Germline V gives CDR1 WNHNN, CDR2 SYGVQD (reference sequence). The CDR3 spans 12 residues. The ends were cut back, 5 bases at V and 8 bases at J, with 12 bases in the middle. The CDR3 coding sequence is TGCGCCAGCAGTCAGAATACGGGGGAAGCTTTCTTT. Protein sequence: CASSQNTGEAFF.

Points on this clone: A clone one base away is much larger, so this may be a read error. Other DNA sequences in the same sample also yield this CDR3. The rearrangement joins TRBV10-1 to TRBJ1-1, with a weak D call TRBD1 (5 bases). CDR1 and CDR2 (germline): WNHNN, SYGVQD (reference sequence). This CDR3 spans 13 amino acids. The CDR3 loop reads CASSLSRASEAFF. CDR3 in DNA: TGTGCCAGCAGTTTATCCAGGGCTTCGGAAGCTTTCTTT.

This chain uses TRBV18 with TRBJ1-2; maybe TRBD1 (6 bases). Germline CDR1 reads KGHSH; CDR2 reads LQKENI. The CDR3 contains 14 residues. V dropped 1 base and J dropped 6 bases, with 12 bases sitting between them. CDR3 amino acids: CASSPQQGSDGYTF. The DNA of the CDR3 is TGTGCCAGCTCACCACAACAGGGTTCCGATGGCTACACCTTC.

The chain combines TRBV6-6 with TRBJ2-3; D is unclear. CDR3 length: 12 amino acids. The V and J ends lost 8 bases and 4 bases respectively, with 10 bases between them. Germline values: CDR1 MNHNY, CDR2 SVGAGI (reference sequence). The CDR3 sequence is CASQAVADTQYF. The DNA of the CDR3 is TGTGCCAGCCAGGCAGTAGCAGATACGCAGTATTTT.

This chain connects TRBV11-1 to TRBJ2-5, with 10 nucleotides matching TRBD1. The junction had 5 bases not matched to a gene; V was cut back by 5 bases and J by 5 bases. CDR1 is SGHAT, CDR2 FQDESV, per germline (reference sequence). This CDR3 is built from 14 residues. The CDR3 spells CASSRQGARETQYF. The CDR3 bases are TGTGCCAGCAGCCGACAGGGGGCGCGGGAGACCCAGTACTTC.

V and J are TRBV19 and TRBJ1-3; D uncertain. V lost 3 bases and J 0 bases, leaving 9 bases between the germline ends. This CDR3 spans 15 amino acids. CDR1 and CDR2 from the germline V gene are LNHDA and SQIVND (reference sequence). The CDR3 sequence: CASSIGGLSGNTIYF. In DNA, the CDR3 is TGTGCCAGTAGTATTGGCGGGCTCTCTGGAAACACCATATATTTT.

The DNA for the CDR3 is TGTGCCGGAGCTACAGGGTACGAGCAGTACTTC. Its translation is CAGATGYEQYF. The rearrangement joins TRBV30 to TRBJ2-7; a weak D match, TRBD1 (6 bases). This CDR3 spans 11 amino acids. Germline CDR1 and CDR2: GTSNPN and SVGIG (reference sequence). V was cut by 8 bases and J by 4 bases, with 12 bases left in between. The complete variable domain, with remaining parts taken from reference TRBV30 and TRBJ2-7, reads SQTIHQWPATLVQPVGSPLSLECTVEGTSNPNLYWYRQAAGRGLQLLFYSVGIGQISSEVPQNLSASRPQDRQFILSSKKLLLSDSGFYLCAGATGYEQYFGPGTRLTVT.

The CDR3 protein is CASSFRQGDSYTF. The CDR3 DNA follows: TGCGCCAGCAGCTTTAGGCAGGGGGATAGCTACACCTTC. This rearrangement joins TRBV5-1 to TRBJ1-2, with 7 bases lining up with TRBD1. This CDR3 is built from 13 residues. Germline CDR1 reads SGHRS; CDR2 reads YFSETQ. The ends lost 2 bases at V and 9 bases at J; junction bases unmatched: 7.

Relative to its sample, this clone is medium-sized (0.01 to 0.1%). The rearrangement uses TRBV5-6 and TRBJ1-5; 10 nucleotides line up with TRBD1. The CDR3 covers 15 residues. The J segment lost 5 bases and the V segment lost 4 bases, leaving 6 bases of the junction unmatched. CDR1 and CDR2 (germline): SGHDT, YYEEEE. CDR3 protein: CASSQDRGVDQPQHF. The CDR3 DNA is TGTGCCAGCAGCCAGGACAGGGGGGTCGATCAGCCCCAGCATTTT. Complete variable domain (other parts from reference TRBV5-6 and TRBJ1-5): DAGVTQSPTHLIKTRGQQVTLRCSPKSGHDTVSWYQQALGQGPQFIFQYYEEEERQRGNFPDRFSGHQFPNYSSELNVNALLLGDSALYLCASSQDRGVDQPQHFGDGTRLSIL.

This clone was counted only a few times. The CDR3 here is CASSQDRLPLGLTDTQYF. The CDR3 region has the DNA TGTGCCAGCAGCCAAGACCGTCTACCACTGGGGCTCACAGATACGCAGTATTTT. This rearrangement joins TRBV4-2 to TRBJ2-3, with a weak D call TRBD1 (5 bases). Germline lookup yields CDR1 LGHNA and CDR2 YNFKEQ. The CDR3 is 18 residues long. Trimming left V 0 bases short and J 2 bases short, with 18 bases between.

This clone was detected only a few times. The chain links TRBV5-4 to TRBJ2-3, with D maybe TRBD2 (7 bases). CDR3 length: 13 amino acids. Germline CDR1 reads SGHNT; CDR2 reads YYREEE (reference sequence). V lost 3 bases and J lost 6, with 11 bases in between. In DNA form, the CDR3 reads TGTGCCAGCAGCTGGGAGGGGGTGGATACGCAGTATTTT. Protein product: CASSWEGVDTQYF.

This chain uses TRBV7-2 with TRBJ1-6; 7 bases fit TRBD1. The CDR3 is 16 amino acids. Trimming cost V 1 base and J 7 bases; bases outside gene matches: 7. The germline gives CDR1 SGHTA, CDR2 FQGNSA. The chain's CDR3 is CASSLGQGRTNSPLHF. CDR3 in DNA: TGTGCCAGCAGCTTAGGACAGGGAAGGACGAATTCACCCCTCCACTTT. Filled out from reference TRBV7-2 and TRBJ1-6, the complete variable domain reads GAGVSQSPSNKVTEKGKDVELRCDPISGHTALYWYRQSLGQGLEFLIYFQGNSAPDKSGLPSDRFSAERTGGSVSTLTIQRTQQEDSAVYLCASSLGQGRTNSPLHFGNGTRLTVT.

The CDR3 loop is CASSIRGEGGEQFF. The CDR3 DNA follows: TGTGCCAGTAGTATCCGCGGGGAAGGTGGTGAGCAGTTCTTC. The chain employs TRBV19 and TRBJ2-1, with D possibly matching TRBD2 (6 bases). V shed 3 bases and J shed 9 bases, with 15 bases lying between them. This CDR3 is built from 14 residues. Germline values: CDR1 LNHDA, CDR2 SQIVND (reference sequence).

For this clone: Mismatch with germline at one junction end may stem from a read error. The rearrangement joins TRBV3-1 (or the pseudogene TRBV3-2) to TRBJ2-5, with D unresolved. The CDR3 length is 12 residues. The germline V gene encodes CDR1 LGHDT and CDR2 YNNKEL (reference sequence). As DNA, the CDR3 is TGTGCCAGCAGCCAAGCCAAACTTTCGGCGGACTTC. Protein product: CASSQAKLSADF.

This clone was detected only once. The chain combines TRBV27 with TRBJ1-5; 7 bases map to TRBD1. Unmatched junction bases numbered 13, after V lost 5 bases and J lost 9 bases. Germline-derived CDR1 and CDR2 are MNHEY and SMNVEV (reference sequence). The CDR3 contains 15 residues. In DNA form, the CDR3 reads TGTGCCAGCAGTCACCAGTCGACAGGGAAAGGGCCCCAGCATTTT. Encoded protein: CASSHQSTGKGPQHF.

This sequence joins TRBV7-3 and TRBJ2-1, with TRBD2 matching 14 bases. V dropped 5 bases and J dropped 0; count of bases not matched to a gene: 9. The CDR3 consists of 19 residues. CDR1 and CDR2 from the germline V gene are SGHTA and FQGTGA. CDR3 region: CASSRTSGGTASSYNEQFF. The CDR3 coding sequence is TGTGCCAGCAGCCGGACTAGCGGGGGGACCGCTAGCTCCTACAATGAGCAGTTCTTC.

The chain combines TRBV3-1 (or the pseudogene TRBV3-2) with TRBJ2-1; TRBD2 matches 9 bases. CDR1 and CDR2 from the germline V gene are LGHDT and YNNKEL (reference sequence). The CDR3 has 17 residues. Unmatched junction bases numbered 7, after V lost 1 base and J lost 3 bases. CDR3 DNA: TGTGCCAGCAGCCAAGCACGTGCTAGCGGGATCTACAATGAGCAGTTCTTC. Translated, it gives CASSQARASGIYNEQFF.

This chain joins TRBV27 and TRBJ2-7, with D unclear. The V end lost 2 bases, the J end lost 1 base, and 6 bases lay between the germline ends. CDR3 size: 13 residues. Germline V gives CDR1 MNHEY, CDR2 SMNVEV (reference sequence). CDR3 bases: TGTGCCAGCAGTTTAGGGCAGTCCTACGAGCAGTACTTC. Its translation is CASSLGQSYEQYF.

This clone has just one count. The CDR3: CASTGTFTDTQYF. CDR3 DNA: TGTGCCAGCACTGGGACTTTCACAGATACGCAGTATTTT. V gene TRBV2 combines with J gene TRBJ2-3; D is perhaps TRBD2 (6 bases). Germline assignment: CDR1 SNHLY and CDR2 FYNNEI. CDR3 length equals 13 residues. V was shortened by 7 bases and J by 2 bases, with 10 bases between the two germline ends.